This passage covers 13 T cell receptor beta chains from one sample sequenced in a study of technical replicates of blood from several donors. Repertoires were generated with immunoSEQ multiplex PCR, while TCRdb's copy carries only in-frame clones and drops some. The sample shows approximately 69,000 clones, around 90% of them seen only once. Sequenced input: PBMCs. These receptors were collected from a human donor in good health. Some clones in this sample may be carry-over from other donors' samples.

In nucleotides, the CDR3 is TGTGCCAGCAGTGCCCAGAACTATGGCTACACCTTC. Amino acids: CASSAQNYGYTF. The chain combines TRBV6-1 with TRBJ1-2; D unclear. This CDR3 spans 12 amino acids. The germline gives CDR1 MNHNS, CDR2 SASEGT. V was pared by 4 bases and J by 2 bases, with 5 bases between.

V gene TRBV10-1 combines with J gene TRBJ2-5, with a weak D call TRBD2 (6 bases). In germline, CDR1 is WNHNN, CDR2 SYGVQD (reference sequence). Trimming took 6 bases from V and 5 from J, leaving 16 bases between them. The CDR3 covers 14 residues. The CDR3 sequence: CASRTPGAGETQYF. The CDR3, as DNA: TGCGCCAGCAGGACCCCGGGAGCCGGGGAGACCCAGTACTTC.

The chain carries TRBV4-1 and TRBJ1-3; D is uncertain. This CDR3 is built from 14 residues. Trimming removed 1 base from V and 4 bases from J, with 8 bases in between. Germline CDR1 and CDR2: MGHRA and YSYEKL. CDR3 DNA: TGCGCCAGCAGCCAAGTACTCCTGGGAAACACCATATATTTT. It translates to CASSQVLLGNTIYF.

This chain links TRBV5-1 with TRBJ2-7; a weak D match, TRBD1 (5 bases). Germline V gives CDR1 SGHRS, CDR2 YFSETQ. The length of the CDR3 is 13 residues. V was cut by 0 bases and J by 4 bases, with 8 bases left in between. Here the CDR3 reads CASSLAQEYEQYF. The CDR3 DNA is TGCGCCAGCAGCTTGGCACAGGAATACGAGCAGTACTTC. Supplemented by reference TRBV5-1 and TRBJ2-7, the full variable domain reads KAGVTQTPRYLIKTRGQQVTLSCSPISGHRSVSWYQQTPGQGLQFLFEYFSETQRNKGNFPGRFSGRQFSNSRSEMNVSTLELGDSALYLCASSLAQEYEQYFGPGTRLTVT.

The chain is built from TRBV7-2 and TRBJ2-7; 8 nucleotides align to TRBD1. After removal of 5 bases from V and 3 bases from J, the junction contained 6 bases not matched to a gene. The CDR3 has 14 residues. The germline V gene has CDR1 SGHTA and CDR2 FQGNSA. CDR3 loop: CASSVTGAGYEQYF. CDR3 DNA: TGTGCCAGCAGCGTGACAGGGGCAGGCTACGAGCAGTACTTC. The full variable domain, in which reference TRBV7-2 and TRBJ2-7 provide the parts outside the CDR3, is GAGVSQSPSNKVTEKGKDVELRCDPISGHTALYWYRQSLGQGLEFLIYFQGNSAPDKSGLPSDRFSAERTGGSVSTLTIQRTQQEDSAVYLCASSVTGAGYEQYFGPGTRLTVT.

V usage is TRBV4-2 and J usage is TRBJ2-5; TRBD1 might be the D (6 bases). Germline V gives CDR1 LGHNA, CDR2 YNFKEQ. V was clipped by 1 base and J by 3 bases, with 12 bases between them. The CDR3 totals 15 residues. The CDR3: CASSQGDRSEETQYF. The CDR3 DNA reads TGTGCCAGCAGCCAAGGTGACAGGTCCGAAGAGACCCAGTACTTC.

This clone showed up just once. The CDR3 sequence is CASSLTSAGELFF. The DNA for the CDR3 is TGTGCCAGCAGCCTGACTAGCGCCGGGGAGCTGTTTTTT. This chain links TRBV5-5 with TRBJ2-2; 8 bases map to TRBD2. V was pared by 4 bases and J by 6 bases, with 2 bases of the junction left unmatched. The germline V gene has CDR1 SGHKS and CDR2 YYEKEE (reference sequence). This CDR3 has 13 residues.

The chain employs TRBV18 and TRBJ2-2; 8 bases align to TRBD1. This CDR3 contains 16 residues. Germline V gene data show CDR1 as KGHSH and CDR2 as LQKENI. Unmatched junction bases numbered 6, after V lost 2 bases and J lost 4 bases. This CDR3 is CASSPGQGVSTGELFF. The DNA for the CDR3 is TGTGCCAGCTCACCAGGACAGGGTGTATCCACCGGGGAGCTGTTTTTT.

CDR3 residues: CASSSRNNEQFF. The CDR3 nucleotides read TGTGCCAGTAGTAGCAGAAACAATGAGCAGTTCTTC. The V call is TRBV19, the J call TRBJ2-1, with unresolved D. Per germline, CDR1 LNHDA and CDR2 SQIVND (reference sequence). This CDR3 spans 12 amino acids. V was pared by 4 bases and J by 5 bases, with 6 bases between.

The chain recombines TRBV9 with TRBJ2-2; 16 bases are shared with TRBD2. CDR3 length: 18 residues. The V segment lost 2 bases and the J segment 0 bases; nucleotides outside the gene matches: 1. The germline V gene encodes CDR1 SGDLS and CDR2 YYNGEE. DNA of the CDR3: TGTGCCAGCAGCGTTGGGACTAGCGGGGGGGCGAACACCGGGGAGCTGTTTTTT. Residues: CASSVGTSGGANTGELFF.

Points on this clone: Germline is not matched at one junction end, which may reflect a read error. V usage is TRBV2 and J usage is TRBJ1-4; 7 bases map to TRBD1. This CDR3 region has 14 residues. Germline CDR1 reads SNHLY; CDR2 reads FYNNEI. The CDR3 region has the DNA TGTACCAGCAGTACACAGGGGTTTAATGAAAAACTGTTTTTT. This translates into CTSSTQGFNEKLFF.

This rearrangement joins TRBV14 to TRBJ2-7; 9 positions agree with TRBD1. The CDR3 has 14 residues. After removal of 0 bases from V and 6 bases from J, the junction contained 3 bases not matched to a gene. Germline lookup yields CDR1 SGHDN and CDR2 FVKESK. The CDR3 loop reads CASSQEQGAIEQYF. In nucleotides, the CDR3 is TGTGCCAGCAGCCAAGAACAGGGGGCCATCGAGCAGTACTTC.

The chain recombines TRBV9 with TRBJ2-1; 12 positions agree with TRBD1. CDR1 and CDR2 from the germline V gene are SGDLS and YYNGEE. V lost 3 bases, J lost 5 bases, and 6 bases stayed unmatched. This CDR3 comprises 16 residues. Here the CDR3 reads CASSADRDRGHNEQFF. CDR3 nucleotide sequence: TGTGCCAGCAGCGCCGACCGGGACAGGGGGCACAATGAGCAGTTCTTC.